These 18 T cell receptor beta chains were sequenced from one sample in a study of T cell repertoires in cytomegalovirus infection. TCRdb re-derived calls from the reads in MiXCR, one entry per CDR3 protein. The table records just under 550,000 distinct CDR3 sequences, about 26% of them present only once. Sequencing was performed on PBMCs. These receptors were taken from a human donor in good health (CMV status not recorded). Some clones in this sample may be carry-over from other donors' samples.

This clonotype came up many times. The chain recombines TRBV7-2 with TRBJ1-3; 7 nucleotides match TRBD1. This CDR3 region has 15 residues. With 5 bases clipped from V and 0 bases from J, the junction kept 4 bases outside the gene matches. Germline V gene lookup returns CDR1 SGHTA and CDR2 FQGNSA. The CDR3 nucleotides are TGTGCCAGCAGCCTCGGGACAGCCTCTGGAAACACCATATATTTT. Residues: CASSLGTASGNTIYF.

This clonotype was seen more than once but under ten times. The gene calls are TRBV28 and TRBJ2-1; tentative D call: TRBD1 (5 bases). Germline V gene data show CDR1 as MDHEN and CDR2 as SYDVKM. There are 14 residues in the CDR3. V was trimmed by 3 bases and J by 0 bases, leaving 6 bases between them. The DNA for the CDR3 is TGTGCCAGCAGTTTTAGGGGCTCCTACAATGAGCAGTTCTTC. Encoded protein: CASSFRGSYNEQFF.

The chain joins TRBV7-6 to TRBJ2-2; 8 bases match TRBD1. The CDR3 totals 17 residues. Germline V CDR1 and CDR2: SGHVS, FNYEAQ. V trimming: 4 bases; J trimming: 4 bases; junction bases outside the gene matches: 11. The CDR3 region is CASSYGTGPAGTGELFF. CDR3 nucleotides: TGTGCCAGCAGCTACGGGACAGGCCCCGCGGGCACCGGGGAGCTGTTTTTT.

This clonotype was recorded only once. In DNA form, the CDR3 reads TGTGCCAGCACGGACGGTAGCGGGAAAAACATTCAGTACTTC. It codes for CASTDGSGKNIQYF. The chain links TRBV2 to TRBJ2-4; 7 bases map to TRBD2. The CDR3 runs 14 residues. The germline CDR1 and CDR2 sequences are SNHLY and FYNNEI. With V trimmed by 7 bases and J by 4 bases, 7 bases remained unmatched.

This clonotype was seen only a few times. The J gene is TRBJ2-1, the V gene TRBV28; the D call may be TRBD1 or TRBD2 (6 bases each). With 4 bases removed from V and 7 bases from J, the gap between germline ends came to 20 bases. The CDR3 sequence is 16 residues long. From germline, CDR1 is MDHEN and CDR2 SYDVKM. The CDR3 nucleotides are TGTGCCAGCAGTTCGGCTAGCGAAAAGGGGGGTAATGAGCAGTTCTTC. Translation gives CASSSASEKGGNEQFF.

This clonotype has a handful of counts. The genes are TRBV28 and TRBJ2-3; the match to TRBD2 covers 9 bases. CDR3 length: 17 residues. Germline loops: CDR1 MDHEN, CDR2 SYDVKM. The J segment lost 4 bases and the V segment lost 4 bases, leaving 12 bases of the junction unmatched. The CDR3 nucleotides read TGTGCCAGCAGTTCTTCCGGGCTAGCGGGAAATGCAGATACGCAGTATTTT. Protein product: CASSSSGLAGNADTQYF.

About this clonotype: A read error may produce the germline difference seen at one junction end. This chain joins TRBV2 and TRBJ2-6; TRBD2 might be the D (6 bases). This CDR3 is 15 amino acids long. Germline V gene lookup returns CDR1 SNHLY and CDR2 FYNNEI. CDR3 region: CASSRGISGANVPTF. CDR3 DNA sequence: TGTGCCAGCAGTCGCGGGATCTCTGGGGCCAACGTCCCGACTTTC. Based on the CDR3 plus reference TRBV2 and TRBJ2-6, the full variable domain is EPEVTQTPSHQVTQMGQEVILRCVPISNHLYFYWYRQILGQKVEFLVSFYNNEISEKSEIFDDQFSVERPDGSNFTLKIRSTKLEDSAMYFCASSRGISGANVPTFGAGSRLTVL.

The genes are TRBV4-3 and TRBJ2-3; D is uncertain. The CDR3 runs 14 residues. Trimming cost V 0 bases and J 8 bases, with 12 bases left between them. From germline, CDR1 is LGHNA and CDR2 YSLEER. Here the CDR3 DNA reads TGCGCCAGCAGCCAAGATCTTCGGGCTCCTACGCAGTATTTT. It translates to CASSQDLRAPTQYF.

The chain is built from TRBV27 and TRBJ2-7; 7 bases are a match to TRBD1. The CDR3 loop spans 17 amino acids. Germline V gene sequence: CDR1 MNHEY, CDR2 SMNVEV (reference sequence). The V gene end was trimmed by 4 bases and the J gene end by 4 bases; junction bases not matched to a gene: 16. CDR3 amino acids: CASSSRPGQPRYYEQYF. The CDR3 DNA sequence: TGTGCCAGCAGTTCCCGGCCGGGACAGCCGAGGTATTACGAGCAGTACTTC.

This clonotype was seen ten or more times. The CDR3 reads CASSLGGGLSGNTIYF. The CDR3 nucleotides read TGTGCCAGCAGCTTAGGGGGAGGCCTTTCTGGAAACACCATATATTTT. The J gene is TRBJ1-3, the V gene TRBV11-2; D gene uncertain. The germline V gene has CDR1 SGHAT and CDR2 FQNNGV. V shed 1 base and J shed 1 base, with 11 bases lying between them. This CDR3 is 16 amino acids long.

The CDR3 protein is CASSLAGQQTQYF. In DNA, the CDR3 is TGTGCCAGCAGCTTAGCAGGCCAGCAGACCCAGTACTTC. The chain couples TRBV7-2 to TRBJ2-5; D call uncertain. Trimming shortened V by 0 bases and J by 6 bases, and 8 bases separated the two germline ends. This CDR3 spans 13 amino acids. The germline V gene encodes CDR1 SGHTA and CDR2 FQGNSA.

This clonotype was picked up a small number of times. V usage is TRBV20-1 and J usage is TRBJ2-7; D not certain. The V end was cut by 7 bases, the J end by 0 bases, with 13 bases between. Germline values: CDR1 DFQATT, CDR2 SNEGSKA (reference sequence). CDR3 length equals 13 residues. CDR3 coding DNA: TGCAGTGTCACTCCGCAGGACTCCTACGAGCAGTACTTC. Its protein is CSVTPQDSYEQYF.

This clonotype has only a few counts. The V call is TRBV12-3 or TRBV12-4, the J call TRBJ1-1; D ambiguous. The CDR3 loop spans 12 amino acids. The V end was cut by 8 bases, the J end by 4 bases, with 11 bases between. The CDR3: CASSGWGTEAFF. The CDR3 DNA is TGTGCCAGCTCCGGTTGGGGCACTGAAGCTTTCTTT.

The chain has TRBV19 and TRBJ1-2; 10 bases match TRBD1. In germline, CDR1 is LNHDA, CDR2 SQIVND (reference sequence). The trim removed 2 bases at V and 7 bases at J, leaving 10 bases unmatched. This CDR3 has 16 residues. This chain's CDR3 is CASSIQNRDRGRGYTF. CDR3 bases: TGTGCCAGTAGTATACAGAATCGGGACAGGGGCCGTGGCTACACCTTC.

CDR3 protein: CASSLSHSGGSTDTQYF. The DNA for the CDR3 is TGTGCCAGCAGCTTATCCCACAGCGGGGGGAGCACAGATACGCAGTATTTT. J is TRBJ2-3 and V is TRBV7-9; 9 bases are shared with TRBD2. Germline V gives CDR1 SEHNR, CDR2 FQNEAQ (reference sequence). Trimming cost V 2 bases and J 0 bases; bases outside gene matches: 6. The CDR3 runs to 17 residues. Based on the CDR3 plus reference TRBV7-9 and TRBJ2-3, the full variable domain is DTGVSQNPRHKITKRGQNVTFRCDPISEHNRLYWYRQTLGQGPEFLTYFQNEAQLEKSRLLSDRFSAERPKGSFSTLEIQRTEQGDSAMYLCASSLSHSGGSTDTQYFGPGTRLTVL.

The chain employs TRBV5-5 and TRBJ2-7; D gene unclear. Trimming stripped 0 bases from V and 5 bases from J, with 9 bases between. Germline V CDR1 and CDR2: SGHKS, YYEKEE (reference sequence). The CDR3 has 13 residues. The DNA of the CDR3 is TGTGCCAGCAGCTTGGGCTCCGAGGACGAGCAGTACGTC. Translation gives CASSLGSEDEQYV.

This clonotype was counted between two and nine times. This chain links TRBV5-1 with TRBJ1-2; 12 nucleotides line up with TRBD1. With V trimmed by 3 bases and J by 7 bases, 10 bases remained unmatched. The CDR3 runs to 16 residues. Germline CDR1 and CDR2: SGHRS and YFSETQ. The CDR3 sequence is CASSSGPGQGAPGYTF. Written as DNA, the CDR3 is TGCGCCAGCAGCTCTGGACCGGGACAGGGGGCGCCTGGCTACACCTTC.

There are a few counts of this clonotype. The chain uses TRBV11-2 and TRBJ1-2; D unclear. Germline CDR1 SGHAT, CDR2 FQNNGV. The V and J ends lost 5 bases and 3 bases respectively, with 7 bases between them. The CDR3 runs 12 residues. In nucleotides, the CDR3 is TGTGCCAGCAGCGGTTACGACTATGGCTACACCTTC. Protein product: CASSGYDYGYTF.